Each of the 13 T cell receptor beta chains below was sequenced from the same sample in a study of CD8 T cells in Susac syndrome. Reverse transcription used about 0.45 to 1 ug RNA and random hexamers. TCRdb processed the immunoSEQ multiplex PCR reads anew with MiXCR; each CDR3 protein has one entry. The top ten hold around 0.13% of the sample, which has 200,000 to 250,000 distinct CDR3 sequences, around 90% seen once. Sequencing was performed on CD8+ T cells from PBMCs. These receptors came from a human donor with multiple sclerosis.

This clonotype is a singleton in its sample. This sequence joins TRBV7-9 and TRBJ1-2, with 9 bases lining up with TRBD1. There are 16 residues in the CDR3. CDR1 is SEHNR and CDR2 is FQNEAQ in the germline V gene (reference sequence). J gave up 4 bases and V 3 bases, and 9 bases lay outside the gene matches. The CDR3 loop is CASSFTVGTGTYGYTF. The CDR3 nucleotides read TGTGCCAGCAGCTTTACGGTCGGGACAGGGACCTATGGCTACACCTTC.

V is TRBV9 and J is TRBJ1-2; the D gene is possibly TRBD1 (6 bases). V was cut by 3 bases and J by 8 bases, with 14 bases left in between. Germline CDR1 is SGDLS and CDR2 is YYNGEE. There are 13 residues in the CDR3. The CDR3 region is CASSAGGSYGYTF. CDR3 coding DNA: TGTGCCAGCAGCGCCGGGGGCAGTTACGGCTACACCTTC.

The rearrangement joins TRBV12-3 or TRBV12-4 to TRBJ2-7, with D perhaps TRBD2 (6 bases). V was pared by 5 bases and J by 6 bases, with 14 bases between. This CDR3 has 13 residues. The CDR3 protein is CASSPVRGGEQYF. Written as DNA, the CDR3 is TGTGCCAGCAGTCCCGTACGGGGAGGCGAGCAGTACTTC.

This chain joins TRBV7-9 and TRBJ1-6, with D tentatively TRBD1 (5 bases). V lost 2 bases to trimming and J lost 6 bases, with 11 bases between them. This CDR3 region has 15 residues. From germline, CDR1 is SEHNR and CDR2 FQNEAQ (reference sequence). CDR3 nucleotide sequence: TGTGCCAGCAGCTTATTACAGGAGGTTAATTCACCCCTCCACTTT. Amino acids: CASSLLQEVNSPLHF. Drawing the rest from reference TRBV7-9 and TRBJ1-6, the complete variable domain is DTGVSQNPRHKITKRGQNVTFRCDPISEHNRLYWYRQTLGQGPEFLTYFQNEAQLEKSRLLSDRFSAERPKGSFSTLEIQRTEQGDSAMYLCASSLLQEVNSPLHFGNGTRLTVT.

For this clonotype: At one end the junction does not follow the germline gene, possibly because of a read error. V usage is TRBV7-7 and J usage is TRBJ2-1; 10 positions agree with TRBD2. This CDR3 is built from 15 residues. CDR1 and CDR2 from the germline V gene are SSHAT and FNYEAQ (reference sequence). The CDR3 loop is CASSLASGSMNEQFF. The CDR3 DNA follows: TGTGCTAGCAGCTTAGCTAGCGGGAGTATGAATGAGCAGTTCTTC.

The V and J genes are TRBV19 and TRBJ1-5; D is uncertain. The CDR3 length is 15 residues. V lost 5 bases, J lost 0 bases, and 11 bases lay in between. The germline V gene has CDR1 LNHDA and CDR2 SQIVND (reference sequence). The CDR3 loop is CASSLTAYSNQPQHF. CDR3 bases: TGTGCCAGTAGTCTGACCGCGTATAGCAATCAGCCCCAGCATTTT.

The V gene is TRBV19, the J gene TRBJ2-2; tentatively, D is TRBD1 (5 bases). CDR1 and CDR2 (germline): LNHDA, SQIVND (reference sequence). The ends were cut back, 1 base at V and 1 base at J, with 7 bases in the middle. CDR3 length: 15 amino acids. CDR3 DNA sequence: TGTGCCAGTAGTATAGCTGGACAGAACACCGGGGAGCTGTTTTTT. It translates to CASSIAGQNTGELFF.

The rearrangement joins TRBV7-3 to TRBJ2-2, with 9 positions matching TRBD1. V was clipped by 5 bases and J by 5 bases; unmatched bases: 6. The CDR3 length is 15 residues. Germline-derived CDR1 and CDR2 are SGHTA and FQGTGA. The CDR3 sequence: CASSTTGGPTGELFF. As DNA, the CDR3 is TGTGCCAGCAGCACCACAGGGGGCCCAACCGGGGAGCTGTTTTTT.

As to this clonotype: One end of the junction is discordant with germline, which a read error may explain. The chain couples TRBV29-1 to TRBJ1-1; tentative D call: TRBD1 (5 bases). The germline gives CDR1 SQVTM, CDR2 ANQGSEA. This CDR3 has 11 amino acids. The CDR3 protein is CSIDRNTEAFF. CDR3 coding DNA: TGCAGCATTGACAGGAACACTGAAGCTTTCTTT.

The chain uses TRBV29-1 and TRBJ2-3, with D possibly TRBD2 on 5 matching bases. Germline V lookup: CDR1 SQVTM, CDR2 ANQGSEA. This CDR3 comprises 12 residues. Trimming took 4 bases from V and 3 from J, leaving 8 bases between them. CDR3 DNA sequence: TGCAGCGTTGGAGGGCCTACAGATACGCAGTATTTT. As protein: CSVGGPTDTQYF.

This rearrangement joins TRBV9 to TRBJ2-7, with 11 bases lining up with TRBD2. The CDR3 has 18 residues. V shed 0 bases and J 4 bases; nucleotides not matched to a gene: 12. Germline V gene sequence: CDR1 SGDLS, CDR2 YYNGEE. Here the CDR3 DNA reads TGTGCCAGCAGCGTAGCAGTAGCGGGAGGGTCCTCAAGGTACGAGCAGTACTTC. This encodes CASSVAVAGGSSRYEQYF.

The chain has TRBV2 and TRBJ2-7, with 11 positions matching TRBD2. The CDR3 is 17 amino acids. With V trimmed by 5 bases and J by 3 bases, 12 bases remained unmatched. Per germline, CDR1 SNHLY and CDR2 FYNNEI. The CDR3 loop is CASSTGLGTSGGYEQYF. DNA of the CDR3: TGTGCCAGCAGTACGGGACTCGGGACTAGCGGAGGCTACGAGCAGTACTTC.

The chain uses TRBV5-4 and TRBJ1-2; D gene ambiguous. Per germline, CDR1 SGHNT and CDR2 YYREEE (reference sequence). The CDR3 has 14 residues. The germline V and J ends were trimmed by 4 bases and 4 bases, with 14 bases remaining between them. CDR3 in amino acids: CASSPPGQRYGYTF. The CDR3 DNA follows: TGTGCCAGCAGCCCCCCCGGGCAGCGCTATGGCTACACCTTC.